The 23 T cell receptor beta chains given below trace back to one sample, sequenced in a study of cytomegalovirus exposure and HLA in healthy donors. In the PCR, 60 Vbeta and 13 Jbeta primers were used. The table came from immunoSEQ multiplex PCR; TCRdb's copy has only in-frame clones and leaves some out. Altogether approximately 150,000 clones are present, roughly 85% being singletons, with the ten largest covering roughly 5.8%. The source material was PBMCs. Every receptor here comes from a man aged 40-50 years in good health and CMV-seropositive.

This clone was picked up many times. The chain joins TRBV7-9 to TRBJ1-1; D is perhaps TRBD1 (6 bases). Germline assignment: CDR1 SEHNR and CDR2 FQNEAQ (reference sequence). The CDR3 extends over 12 amino acids. Trimming removed 2 bases at V and 10 bases at J, with 11 bases between. The CDR3 loop reads CASSLQGLRAFF. For the CDR3, the DNA is TGTGCCAGCAGCTTACAGGGGCTGAGAGCTTTCTTT. The variable domain in full, with the rest retrieved from reference TRBV7-9 and TRBJ1-1, is DTGVSQNPRHKITKRGQNVTFRCDPISEHNRLYWYRQTLGQGPEFLTYFQNEAQLEKSRLLSDRFSAERPKGSFSTLEIQRTEQGDSAMYLCASSLQGLRAFFGQGTRLTVV.

This clone appeared once. The rearrangement uses TRBV11-3 and TRBJ2-5, with D hard to call. Germline lookup yields CDR1 SGHNT and CDR2 YENEEA. The CDR3 consists of 13 residues. V shed 4 bases and J shed 2 bases, with 8 bases lying between them. The CDR3 is CASSSRLQETQYF. In DNA form, the CDR3 reads TGTGCCAGCAGCTCGCGCTTACAAGAGACCCAGTACTTC.

This clone has a single count. The gene calls are TRBV15 and TRBJ2-3; tentative D call: TRBD2 (5 bases). The CDR3 runs to 14 residues. Germline assignment: CDR1 LNHNV and CDR2 YYDKDF (reference sequence). The V end was cut by 0 bases, the J end by 6 bases, with 10 bases between. CDR3 bases: TGTGCCACCAGCAGAGATCGAGCGGAGGATACGCAGTATTTT. Translating it yields CATSRDRAEDTQYF.

The sample holds one count of this clone. This chain joins TRBV6-4 and TRBJ2-1; 8 positions agree with TRBD1. This CDR3 region has 13 residues. Trimming took 6 bases from V and 3 from J; bases not matched to a gene: 1. Germline V gene data show CDR1 as MRHNA and CDR2 as SNTAGT. Here the CDR3 reads CASSDRGYNEQFF. CDR3 sequence (DNA): TGTGCCAGCAGCGACAGGGGCTACAATGAGCAGTTCTTC.

The rearrangement links TRBV6-1 to TRBJ1-3, with TRBD1 identical over 9 bases. Germline-derived CDR1 and CDR2 are MNHNS and SASEGT. This CDR3 contains 14 residues. Trimming cost V 8 bases and J 0 bases; bases outside gene matches: 2. The CDR3 coding sequence is TGTGCCAGCGGGGACAGGGTCTCTGGAAACACCATATATTTT. Its translation is CASGDRVSGNTIYF.

In this sample, this clone turned up once. The V and J genes are TRBV19 and TRBJ2-5; 7 bases map to TRBD2. Per germline, CDR1 LNHDA and CDR2 SQIVND (reference sequence). The length of the CDR3 is 16 residues. J gave up 5 bases and V 9 bases, and 18 bases lay outside the gene matches. CDR3 sequence: CASINHRGRGKETQYF. The CDR3 DNA sequence: TGTGCCAGCATCAACCACCGCGGGAGAGGGAAGGAGACCCAGTACTTC.

This chain joins TRBV19 and TRBJ1-1, with 7 bases identical to TRBD1. The V segment lost 6 bases and the J segment 0 bases; nucleotides outside the gene matches: 1. In germline, CDR1 is LNHDA, CDR2 SQIVND (reference sequence). The CDR3 is 13 amino acids. This CDR3 is CASRTGLNTEAFF. The CDR3 DNA follows: TGTGCCAGTAGGACAGGGTTGAACACTGAAGCTTTCTTT.

In this sample, this clone turned up a few times. V gene TRBV6-1 combines with J gene TRBJ2-5; 10 positions match TRBD2. The J call may be incorrect, as the DNA end agrees better with TRBJ2-7. There are 16 residues in the CDR3. The germline V gene has CDR1 MNHNS and CDR2 SASEGT. The CDR3 DNA reads as TGTGCCAGCAGTGCCGGGGCTAGCGGGAGTTTGAGCGAGCAGTACTTC. It encodes CASSAGASGSLSEQYF.

In DNA, the CDR3 is TGTGCCAGCAGCGTAGGGGACAGCTCTGGAAACACCATATATTTT. Residues: CASSVGDSSGNTIYF. The J gene is TRBJ1-3, the V gene TRBV9, with 7 bases identical to TRBD1. The V segment lost 0 bases and the J segment 0 bases; nucleotides outside the gene matches: 0. Germline CDR1 reads SGDLS; CDR2 reads YYNGEE. This CDR3 has 15 residues.

This clone was observed once. This chain links TRBV5-4 with TRBJ1-4, with 7 bases fitting TRBD1. The J segment lost 3 bases and the V segment lost 3 bases, leaving 5 bases of the junction unmatched. The CDR3 contains 15 residues. Germline CDR1 is SGHNT and CDR2 is YYREEE (reference sequence). CDR3 nucleotide sequence: TGTGCCAGCAGCTCAACAGGGGCGCCTAATGAAAAACTGTTTTTT. It encodes CASSSTGAPNEKLFF.

The CDR3 is CASSTGTGSYEQYF. CDR3 nucleotides: TGTGCCAGCAGTACCGGGACAGGGTCCTACGAGCAGTACTTC. This chain links TRBV6-6 with TRBJ2-7, with TRBD1 matching 9 bases. The CDR3 is 14 residues long. From germline, CDR1 is MNHNY and CDR2 SVGAGI (reference sequence). Trimming took 5 bases from V and 1 from J; bases not matched to a gene: 3.

V gene TRBV7-8 combines with J gene TRBJ1-1; weak D call: TRBD1 (5 bases). The CDR3 sequence is 15 residues long. Between the trimmed V and J ends, which lost 1 base and 4 bases, there was a span of 13 bases. The germline V gene has CDR1 SGHVS and CDR2 FQNEAQ. CDR3 DNA: TGTGCCAGCAGCTTAGTAGGGGTAGCGGCCACTGAAGCTTTCTTT. It yields the protein CASSLVGVAATEAFF.

V and J are TRBV5-4 and TRBJ1-4; 9 bases line up with TRBD1. The V gene end was trimmed by 4 bases and the J gene end by 8 bases; junction bases not matched to a gene: 9. Germline CDR1 SGHNT, CDR2 YYREEE (reference sequence). The CDR3 covers 15 residues. This CDR3 is CASSQTGTGYEKLFF. CDR3 nucleotides: TGTGCCAGCAGCCAGACCGGGACAGGGTACGAAAAACTGTTTTTT.

The chain uses TRBV29-1 and TRBJ2-1, with D possibly being TRBD1 (6 bases). The germline CDR1 and CDR2 sequences are SQVTM and ANQGSEA. The V and J ends lost 7 bases and 5 bases respectively, with 15 bases between them. This CDR3 contains 13 residues. CDR3 protein: CSALQTGNNEQFF. CDR3 DNA: TGCAGCGCCTTGCAAACAGGGAACAATGAGCAGTTCTTC.

The J gene is TRBJ2-1, the V gene TRBV14; no definite D call. Trimming shortened V by 0 bases and J by 0 bases, and 12 bases separated the two germline ends. Germline assignment: CDR1 SGHDN and CDR2 FVKESK. The CDR3 consists of 17 residues. The chain's CDR3 is CASSQEAAPSSYNEQFF. In DNA form, the CDR3 reads TGTGCCAGCAGCCAAGAAGCTGCACCGAGCTCCTACAATGAGCAGTTCTTC.

The V gene is TRBV2, the J gene TRBJ2-3, with 14 bases fitting TRBD2. Per the germline V gene, CDR1 is SNHLY and CDR2 is FYNNEI. V lost 0 bases and J lost 6; bases outside the gene matches: 2. The CDR3 spans 16 residues. For the CDR3, the DNA is TGTGCCAGCAGTGAAGCGGGACTAGCGGGAGTGGATACGCAGTATTTT. This encodes CASSEAGLAGVDTQYF.

V and J are TRBV6-5 and TRBJ2-1, with TRBD2 matching 9 bases. The CDR3 is 15 amino acids. Germline V gene lookup returns CDR1 MNHEY and CDR2 SVGAGI. V was clipped by 7 bases and J by 5 bases; unmatched bases: 9. The DNA for the CDR3 is TGTGCCAGCAAACTGACTAGCGGATATCACAATGAGCAGTTCTTC. Translation gives CASKLTSGYHNEQFF.

This clone occurred a few times. V and J are TRBV2 and TRBJ2-7, with a weak D call TRBD1 (5 bases). The CDR3 is 13 amino acids. The V end was cut by 6 bases, the J end by 4 bases, with 13 bases between. Germline V lookup: CDR1 SNHLY, CDR2 FYNNEI. The CDR3 loop reads CASRATTAYEQYF. The CDR3 bases are TGTGCCAGCAGGGCTACGACAGCGTACGAGCAGTACTTC.

The chain recombines TRBV5-5 with TRBJ1-1; TRBD1 aligns across 10 bases. This CDR3 region has 14 residues. The V gene's germline CDR1 is SGHKS and CDR2 YYEKEE (reference sequence). V gave up 3 bases and J gave up 4 bases; unmatched junction bases: 3. The CDR3 nucleotides are TGTGCCAGCAGCTGGACAGGGGGGCCCACTGAAGCTTTCTTT. Translated, it gives CASSWTGGPTEAFF.

V and J are TRBV7-2 and TRBJ2-7; 8 bases map to TRBD2. V shed 4 bases and J 3 bases; nucleotides not matched to a gene: 8. Germline CDR1 and CDR2: SGHTA and FQGNSA. The CDR3 is made up of 15 amino acids. This CDR3 is CASSSVAGPNYEQYF. Here the CDR3 DNA reads TGTGCCAGCAGCTCCGTAGCGGGGCCTAACTACGAGCAGTACTTC.

As for this clone: Other DNA sequences in this specimen translate into the identical CDR3. The rearrangement uses TRBV5-4 and TRBJ2-2, with 7 bases lining up with TRBD2. Germline lookup yields CDR1 SGHNT and CDR2 YYREEE (reference sequence). This CDR3 spans 17 amino acids. V shed 4 bases and J 0 bases; nucleotides not matched to a gene: 9. CDR3 region: CASSRGQGGTNTGELFF. The CDR3 nucleotides are TGTGCCAGCAGCCGTGGGCAGGGAGGGACGAACACCGGGGAGCTGTTTTTT.

The gene calls are TRBV9 and TRBJ1-6, with 8 bases that match TRBD1. The J segment lost 7 bases and the V segment lost 4 bases, leaving 7 bases of the junction unmatched. This CDR3 region has 15 residues. Germline V gives CDR1 SGDLS, CDR2 YYNGEE. CDR3 sequence reads: CASSLTRGHNSPLHF. For the CDR3, the DNA is TGTGCCAGCAGCTTAACCAGGGGGCACAATTCACCCCTCCACTTT.

The rearrangement uses TRBV10-1 and TRBJ2-3; no firm D call. This CDR3 spans 14 amino acids. Germline values: CDR1 WNHNN, CDR2 SYGVQD (reference sequence). Trimming took 4 bases from V and 0 from J, leaving 8 bases between them. DNA for the CDR3: TGCGCCAGCAGTGCTGGCGGTAGCACAGATACGCAGTATTTT. Translated: CASSAGGSTDTQYF.